This record concerns one T cell receptor beta chain sequence. Its target is not known. V was shortened by 5 bases and J by 3 bases, with 13 bases between the two germline ends. The CDR3 covers 14 residues. Germline CDR1 SQVTM, CDR2 ANQGSEA. Only CD45RO-negative cells positively selected for CCR7 counted as naive CD8 cells, so terminally differentiated effector memory CD45RA+ cells were excluded. These data are taken from a study of shared clonotypes between healthy human individuals. Points from the study as a whole: Shared across several donors were roughly 5% of the naive CD4 clonotypes. Estimated richness was generally greater in naive than memory subsets.

Profiled with immunoSEQ multiplex PCR; TCRdb holds only in-frame clones, not every one. The data show approximately 2,200,000 clones, about 93% seen once. The receptor comes from a man aged 18 to 29 in good health. Some clones in this sample may be carry-over from other donors' samples. The source material was naive CD8+ T cells from PBMCs. The chain is built from TRBV29-1 and TRBJ2-2; D may be TRBD1 or TRBD2 (6 bases each). The CDR3 DNA reads as TGCAGCGTTCGTACGGGGGCTTACACCGGGGAGCTGTTTTTT. It encodes CSVRTGAYTGELFF.